This record looks at one TCR beta chain sequence and its context. The data stem from a study of Ad26.COV2.S vaccination and SARS-CoV-2 variants. Here immunoSEQ multiplex PCR was the method, and the copy in TCRdb shows in-frame clones only, minus some. The data show 410,000 or so clones, more than 80% seen once. With V trimmed by 3 bases and J by 2 bases, 9 bases remained unmatched. The CDR3 extends over 16 amino acids. CDR1 is LGHNA, CDR2 YNFKEQ, per germline. The sample's treatment: roughly 20 received Ad26.COV2.S at low or high dose, single or two shots; about 5 received placebo; per-sample allocation not given. Sampling was performed 63 days after the first vaccine or placebo injection.

The chain employs TRBV4-2 and TRBJ1-1; 7 bases align to TRBD1. This sequence originates from a person between 18 and 65 years old who received the Ad26.COV2.S COVID-19 vaccine or a placebo. Sequencing was performed on peripheral blood, taken in a trial of Ad26.COV2.S vaccine versus placebo. CDR3 region: CASSHDRERGNTEAFF. The CDR3 coding sequence is TGTGCCAGCAGCCACGACAGGGAAAGAGGAAACACTGAAGCTTTCTTT.